The 7 T cell receptor beta chains below were found in one sample sequenced in a study of shared clonotypes between healthy human individuals (dated by TCRdb to 2020 to 2021). The library relied on the immunoSEQ multiplex PCR assay. TCRdb holds this immuneACCESS table with in-frame rearrangements only. Some clones are missing; in checked studies, unresolved V genes explain under half, and the rest has no known cause. In all, the sample holds about 680,000 clones, and approximately 79% of those were seen once. The ten top clones hold about 1.7% of the sample. The sequenced sample consisted of memory CD4+ T cells sorted from blood. The cell subset or site label, as the study defines it: CD45RA-negative fraction. These receptors all come from a woman in her 30s in good health.

This clone was recorded a few times. This sequence joins TRBV30 and TRBJ2-3, with TRBD2 matching 9 bases. The length of the CDR3 is 15 residues. Trimming cost V 0 bases and J 3 bases; bases outside gene matches: 4. The germline V gene has CDR1 GTSNPN and CDR2 SVGIG (reference sequence). The CDR3 loop is CAWSVALAGTDTQYF. For the CDR3, the DNA is TGTGCCTGGAGTGTGGCACTAGCGGGTACAGATACGCAGTATTTT.

The genes are TRBV5-4 and TRBJ2-2; TRBD2 agrees at 12 bases. This CDR3 contains 15 residues. Germline CDR1 reads SGHNT; CDR2 reads YYREEE (reference sequence). Trimming took 4 bases from V and 6 from J; bases not matched to a gene: 4. In nucleotides, the CDR3 is TGTGCCAGCAGCGAGGGACTAGCGGGTGCCGGGGAGCTGTTTTTT. Its protein is CASSEGLAGAGELFF.

The V gene is TRBV4-1, the J gene TRBJ2-1, with D perhaps given as TRBD1 or TRBD2 (5 bases each). Trimming shortened V by 4 bases and J by 6 bases, and 25 bases separated the two germline ends. The CDR3 runs to 18 residues. The germline CDR1 and CDR2 sequences are MGHRA and YSYEKL. The CDR3 loop reads CASSPDLIKDSRVNEQFF. In nucleotides, the CDR3 is TGCGCCAGCAGCCCAGACTTGATTAAGGACTCCAGGGTCAATGAGCAGTTCTTC.

V usage is TRBV28 and J usage is TRBJ2-7; D tentatively fits TRBD1 or TRBD2 (5 bases each). Per the germline V gene, CDR1 is MDHEN and CDR2 is SYDVKM. The CDR3 spans 15 residues. V gave up 5 bases and J gave up 1 base, with 15 bases separating them. The CDR3 bases are TGTGCCAGCAGTCGTCACCGGGACGTATCCTACGAGCAGTACTTC. Protein sequence: CASSRHRDVSYEQYF.

The chain carries TRBV2 and TRBJ2-5, with a tentative D call TRBD2 (7 bases). Germline V gives CDR1 SNHLY, CDR2 FYNNEI. The V end lost 6 bases, the J end lost 7 bases, and 18 bases lay between the germline ends. The CDR3 loop spans 14 amino acids. CDR3 loop: CASRTSGGRVTQYF. CDR3 coding DNA: TGTGCCAGCAGGACCTCCGGGGGGCGGGTGACCCAGTACTTC.

The chain joins TRBV4-1 to TRBJ2-3; 7 nucleotides match TRBD1. The V gene end was trimmed by 7 bases and the J gene end by 8 bases; junction bases not matched to a gene: 12. The CDR3 runs 14 residues. CDR1 and CDR2 (germline): MGHRA, YSYEKL. CDR3 nucleotides: TGCGCCAGCAAGGGACAGTCTGCTGGGGGTACGCAGTATTTT. Residues: CASKGQSAGGTQYF.

Comments on this clone: A much larger clone differs by one base, so this may be a read error. In the same sample, other DNA sequences code for this CDR3. This chain connects TRBV7-7 to TRBJ2-3; D not resolved. V was trimmed by 0 bases and J by 4 bases, leaving 5 bases between them. The CDR3 runs 13 residues. Germline V gene lookup returns CDR1 SSHAT and CDR2 FNYEAQ (reference sequence). The CDR3 protein is CASSLAESDTQYF. The CDR3 DNA sequence: TGTGCCAGCAGCTTAGCGGAGTCAGATACGCAGTATTTT.